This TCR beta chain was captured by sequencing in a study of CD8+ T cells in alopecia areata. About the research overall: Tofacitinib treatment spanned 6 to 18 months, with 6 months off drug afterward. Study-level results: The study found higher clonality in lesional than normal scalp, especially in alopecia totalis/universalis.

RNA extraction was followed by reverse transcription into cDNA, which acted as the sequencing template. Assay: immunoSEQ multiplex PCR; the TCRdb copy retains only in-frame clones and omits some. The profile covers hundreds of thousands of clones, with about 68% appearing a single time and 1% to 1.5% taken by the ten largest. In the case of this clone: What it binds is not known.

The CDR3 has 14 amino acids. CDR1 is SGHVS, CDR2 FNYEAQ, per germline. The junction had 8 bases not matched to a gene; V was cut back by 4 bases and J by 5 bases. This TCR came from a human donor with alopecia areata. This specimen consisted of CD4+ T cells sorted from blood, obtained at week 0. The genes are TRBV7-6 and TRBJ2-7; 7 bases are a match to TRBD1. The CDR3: CASSSYRGRHEQYF. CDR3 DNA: TGTGCCAGCAGCTCCTACAGGGGTAGGCACGAGCAGTACTTC.